Presented here are 7 T cell receptor beta chains from one specimen sequenced in a study of sequential checkpoint blockade in melanoma. Treatment defined: randomized to nivolumab then ipilimumab (arm A) or the reverse (arm B). Repertoires were generated with immunoSEQ multiplex PCR, while TCRdb's copy carries only in-frame clones and drops some. The table shows over 5,000 clones, with roughly 26% occurring only once. The source was tumor tissue (inferred from file names), collected from a patient given nivolumab and ipilimumab in sequence. The receptors stem from a human donor with melanoma.

The sample holds many counts of this clone. V and J are TRBV11-3 and TRBJ2-5, with D possibly being TRBD1 (5 bases). CDR3 size: 15 residues. Trimming removed 3 bases from V and 5 bases from J, with 16 bases in between. CDR1 SGHNT and CDR2 YENEEA come from the germline V gene. CDR3 residues: CASSFVGAPRETQYF. The CDR3 DNA reads as TGTGCCAGCAGCTTCGTTGGGGCGCCACGGGAGACCCAGTACTTC.

This clone has only a few counts. The chain uses TRBV6-8 and TRBJ2-1, with TRBD2 as a possible D gene (5 bases). The CDR3 covers 14 residues. Trimming stripped 6 bases from V and 10 bases from J, with 19 bases between. CDR1 and CDR2 (germline): MNHGY, SAAAGT. CDR3 region: CASSPNDSANEQFF. The CDR3 coding sequence is TGTGCCAGCAGCCCTAATGATAGCGCCAACGAGCAGTTCTTC.

The chain has TRBV5-1 and TRBJ1-1; the D is unclear. From germline, CDR1 is SGHRS and CDR2 YFSETQ. V was trimmed by 8 bases and J by 2 bases, leaving 16 bases between them. The CDR3 contains 14 residues. This chain's CDR3 is CASSQAGANTEAFF. In nucleotides, the CDR3 is TGCGCCAGTTCCCAGGCAGGCGCTAACACTGAAGCTTTCTTT.

This chain connects TRBV6-8 to TRBJ2-7; D might be TRBD1 (5 bases). The V end was cut by 5 bases, the J end by 2 bases, with 16 bases between. CDR3 length: 15 amino acids. CDR1 and CDR2 from the germline V gene are MNHGY and SAAAGT. The CDR3 sequence: CASSRTSAGPYEQYF. In nucleotides, the CDR3 is TGTGCCAGCAGTCGAACGTCCGCAGGGCCCTACGAGCAGTACTTC.

There are a few counts of this clone. The chain joins TRBV28 to TRBJ1-5; the D gene is possibly TRBD1 (5 bases). Trimming stripped 6 bases from V and 7 bases from J, with 16 bases between. Germline V lookup: CDR1 MDHEN, CDR2 SYDVKM. The CDR3 runs to 14 residues. CDR3 protein: CASRSPGETQPQHF. As DNA, the CDR3 is TGTGCCAGCAGAAGCCCGGGGGAGACGCAGCCCCAGCATTTT.

This clone occurred a few times. The chain joins TRBV6-8 to TRBJ2-7; TRBD1 matches at 8 bases. V was clipped by 7 bases and J by 3 bases; unmatched bases: 11. Germline V lookup: CDR1 MNHGY, CDR2 SAAAGT. The CDR3 loop spans 15 amino acids. The CDR3 DNA is TGTGCCAGCAACCAGGGACCGGACAGGGACTACGAGCAGTACTTC. Translation gives CASNQGPDRDYEQYF.

This clone has more than one count but fewer than ten. The rearrangement joins TRBV25-1 to TRBJ2-7; D possibly matches TRBD1 or TRBD2 (5 bases each). Germline lookup yields CDR1 MGHDK and CDR2 SYGVNS. The CDR3 has 13 amino acids. V lost 3 bases, J lost 2 bases, and 8 bases lay in between. The CDR3 DNA reads TGTGCCAGCAGTGAGCCGGGGCCCTACGAGCAGTACTTC. Translating it yields CASSEPGPYEQYF.